This is a list of T cell receptor beta chains from one sample in a study of OX40 agonist ivuxolimab in advanced cancers. The protocol was immunoSEQ multiplex PCR, while the TCRdb copy is restricted to in-frame clones and leaves out a portion. The data hold fewer than 25,000 clones, with approximately 86% observed a single time. Sequencing was performed on CD4+ or CD8+ T cells sorted from blood, taken in a trial of the OX40 agonist ivuxolimab. The receptor set was obtained from an adult with an advanced solid tumor such as melanoma, head and neck, liver or kidney cancer. CDR3s include the opening cysteine and the closing phenylalanine or tryptophan. The order of the fields is clone size, J gene, V gene, D gene, CDR3 protein, CDR3 DNA. A D gene is named only where the DNA matches it firmly. Clone sizes are given selectively: once, few, many, or a class where the clone is expanded.

. TRBJ2-2 TRBV25-1 . CASRRGTGELFF TGTGCCAGCCGGAGGGGCACCGGGGAGCTGTTTTTT
. TRBJ1-3 TRBV2 . CASSEGRTGNTIYF TGTGCCAGCAGTGAAGGCCGCACTGGAAACACCATATATTTT
. TRBJ1-1 TRBV28 TRBD1 CASRGTGQGASEAFF TGTGCCAGCAGGGGAACGGGACAGGGCGCTTCCGAAGCTTTCTTT
. TRBJ2-1 TRBV27 . CASSPGRYNEQFF TGTGCCAGCAGTCCCGGGAGATACAATGAGCAGTTCTTC
. TRBJ2-7 TRBV7-9 TRBD1 CASSSRDRGRDEQYF TGTGCCAGCAGCTCCCGGGACAGGGGGCGCGACGAGCAGTACTTC
. TRBJ2-3 TRBV10-3 TRBD2 CAITPGGPTDTQYF TGTGCCATCACCCCGGGAGGGCCGACAGATACGCAGTATTTT
. TRBJ1-2 TRBV18 TRBD1 CASSPGTGFNYGYTF TGTGCCAGCTCACCCGGGACAGGGTTTAACTATGGCTACACCTTC
. TRBJ2-3 TRBV7-8 . CASSLTVGSDTQYF TGTGCCAGCAGCTTAACTGTGGGTTCAGATACGCAGTATTTT
. TRBJ2-7 TRBV14 TRBD1 CASSHQTGGVDEQYF TGTGCCAGCAGCCACCAGACAGGGGGCGTGGACGAGCAGTACTTC
few TRBJ2-1 TRBV27 . CASSLGGGNEQFF TGTGCCAGCAGTTTAGGAGGGGGAAATGAGCAGTTCTTC
. TRBJ1-1 TRBV6-5 . CASSYSQGGGTEAFF TGTGCCAGCAGTTACTCCCAGGGCGGCGGCACTGAAGCTTTCTTT
. TRBJ2-3 TRBV9 . CASSVGGELTDTQYF TGTGCCAGCAGCGTAGGGGGGGAACTCACAGATACGCAGTATTTT
. TRBJ2-2 TRBV5-6 . CASSLWEELFF TGTGCCAGCAGCTTGTGGGAGGAGCTGTTTTTT
. TRBJ2-2 TRBV6-1 TRBD1 CASSSGTGTTGELFF TGTGCCAGCAGCTCCGGGACAGGGACCACCGGGGAGCTGTTTTTT